This T cell receptor (beta chain) came from a study of identical twins. Points from the study as a whole: Weaker excess sharing between twins was seen in beta out-of-frame sequences. The abundant beta clonotypes from cord blood had fewer insertions, and memory repertoires had none of this.

A word on this clonotype: Its antigen is not known.

With template switching, a universal primer site was added, and the cDNA carried unique molecular identifiers. TCRdb reprocessed the 5' RACE reads via MiXCR and lists one record per CDR3 protein. The data contain 500,000 to 700,000 distinct CDR3 sequences, about 7.6% of them singletons. There are 16 residues in the CDR3. Trimming removed 3 bases from V and 4 bases from J, with 19 bases in between. Germline V gene data show CDR1 as LGHNA and CDR2 as YNFKEQ. These same records also appear under a second study, on yellow fever vaccine responses in identical twins.

The receptor comes from a woman aged 18 to 35 in good health. Material for sequencing was PBMCs. The chain couples TRBV4-2 to TRBJ2-7; D possibly corresponds to TRBD2 (6 bases). The CDR3 protein is CASSQGGGGMSYEQYF. As DNA, the CDR3 is TGTGCCAGCAGCCAGGGGGGTGGAGGGATGTCGTACGAGCAGTACTTC.